This T cell receptor (beta chain) originates from a study of blood T cell repertoires in COVID-19. After removal of 6 bases from V and 0 bases from J, the junction contained 8 bases not matched to a gene. The CDR3 is 15 residues long. Germline values: CDR1 MNHEY, CDR2 SVGAGI. In the authors' workflow: Quantification of nucleated cells was approximated via reference gene primer amplification. Sequencing was performed with immunoSEQ multiplex PCR; in TCRdb, only in-frame clones are kept and a portion is missing. V and J calls and clone size come straight from that table; D and trimming were deduced from the DNA. The data show roughly 76,000 clones, with 80% to 90% seen just once and over 11% held by the top ten.

The clonotype was recovered from a man aged 65 to 79 with active or convalescent COVID-19. V gene TRBV6-5 combines with J gene TRBJ2-7, with 7 bases that match TRBD1. The sequenced material came from peripheral blood. CDR3 region: CASRRQGYSSYEQYF. In nucleotides, the CDR3 is TGTGCCAGCAGACGACAGGGCTATAGCTCCTACGAGCAGTACTTC.